What follows is one T cell receptor beta chain and its context. This clonotype was observed a few times. Which antigen it targets is not known. No much larger clone is present one base from it, and per-base qualities are unavailable. Trimmed from V: 11 bases; trimmed from J: 4 bases; junction bases lacking a gene match: 13. The CDR3 spans 15 residues, from the cysteine through the phenylalanine. Just CDR3 DNA is preserved here, 45 bases in frame from base 1. CDR1 and CDR2 were assigned from the germline V gene (reference sequence) as SEHNR and FQNEAQ. Library preparation employed 5' RACE. Data came from a NextSeq 500. In the TCR library protocol, unique molecular identifiers were attached to individual cDNA molecules to correct for PCR bias and sequencing error. Both TCR alpha and beta chains were sequenced, and tight co-correlation was observed between alpha and beta sequence abundances in each sample. On the authors' methods: Decombinator V4 was used to annotate the V gene, J gene and CDR3 of the TCR sequences. TCRs were defined as expanded if a significant change between any two time points was detected under a Poisson model with p below 0.0001. Abundances of TCRs were expressed as counts per million after normalisation to the total number of TCRs sequenced in each sample. TRAV1-2 paired with TRAJ12, TRAJ20 or TRAJ33 defined MAIT TCRs, while TRAV10 paired with TRAJ18 defined iNKT TCRs. VDJdb, accessed on 1 November 2021, was searched for TCRs annotated for CMV, EBV and SARS-CoV-2, and TCRs annotated for more than one antigen were excluded. Starting from the raw public reads, TCRdb applied fastp trimming at Q25, assembled clones with MiXCR and retained in-frame beta chains. Each entry merges the rows of one CDR3 protein and shows their most common DNA and genes. The V and J calls here are based on TCRdb, not the publication. For this sample there are roughly 35,000 distinct CDR3 sequences; 4.5% to 7% appear just once. 20% to 30% of the sample is held by the ten biggest clonotypes.

This was a case-control study nested in a cohort of healthcare workers in London, UK, who had nasopharyngeal swab PCR tests and blood samples taken every week. Healthcare workers were recruited between 23 and 31 March 2020, during the week of the UK lockdown, and were followed weekly for up to roughly 15 weeks. This entry belongs to a study of early T cells in non-severe SARS-CoV-2 infection (dated by TCRdb to about 2021). The study in broad terms: Because TCR sequencing relied on bulk RNA taken from unsorted whole blood, pairing of alpha and beta chains was not possible.

Broader findings and caveats from the paper: Matching against VDJdb was skewed toward anti-spike CD8 responses, likely underestimated virus-specific expansions, and missed private and CD4 specificities.

The chain joins TRBV7-9 to TRBJ2-7, and TRBD2 matches 11 of the central bases. The sample consisted of whole blood. This clonotype was obtained from an adult who was a healthcare worker with PCR-confirmed SARS-CoV-2 infection or an uninfected control (not recorded which). The base sequence is TGTGCCTTAGACACCTTAGCGGGAGGGCCATACGAGCAGTACTTC. It translates to CALDTLAGGPYEQYF.